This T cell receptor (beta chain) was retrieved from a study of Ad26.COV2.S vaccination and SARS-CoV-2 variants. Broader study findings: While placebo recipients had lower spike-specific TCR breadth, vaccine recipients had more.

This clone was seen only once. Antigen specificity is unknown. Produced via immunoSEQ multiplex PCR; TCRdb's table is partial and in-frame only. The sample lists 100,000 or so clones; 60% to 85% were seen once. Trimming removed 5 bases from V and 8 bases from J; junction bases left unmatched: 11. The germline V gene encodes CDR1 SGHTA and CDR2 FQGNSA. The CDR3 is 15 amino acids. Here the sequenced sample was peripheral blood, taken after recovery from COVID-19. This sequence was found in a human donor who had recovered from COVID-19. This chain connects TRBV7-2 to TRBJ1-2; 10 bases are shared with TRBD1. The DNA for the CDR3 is TGTGCCAGCAGCACCGGGACAGGGGATCTCGGGGGCTACACCTTC. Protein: CASSTGTGDLGGYTF.